A single sample is the source of the 5 T cell receptor beta chains below, sequenced in a study of CD4 T cells in relation to SARS-CoV-2 and coronaviruses. Unexposed donor CD4+ T cells date from about 2011-2018, before the COVID-19 pandemic. The cells were cultured for about ten days before CD4+ T cells were isolated. Assay used: immunoSEQ multiplex PCR; TCRdb lists only in-frame clones, some missing. This sample has 9,000 to 13,000 clones; about 81% occur once, and the top ten carry approximately 15%. No antigens are known for them. What was sequenced was CD4+ T cells from PBMCs, cultured in vitro. Every receptor here comes from a human donor in good health.

The chain combines TRBV14 with TRBJ2-3; D gene unclear. Trimming left V 1 base short and J 1 base short, with 6 bases between. The CDR3 runs 14 residues. Germline V lookup: CDR1 SGHDN, CDR2 FVKESK. The CDR3 region has the DNA TGTGCCAGCAGCCAAGGGCAGCGCACAGATACGCAGTATTTT. As protein: CASSQGQRTDTQYF.

The chain uses TRBV6-6 and TRBJ1-4; D is unclear. The V end was cut by 0 bases, the J end by 0 bases, with 5 bases between. The germline CDR1 and CDR2 sequences are MNHNY and SVGAGI (reference sequence). The CDR3 extends over 15 amino acids. In DNA, the CDR3 is TGTGCCAGCAGTTACTCGACGGCAACTAATGAAAAACTGTTTTTT. It yields the protein CASSYSTATNEKLFF.

The chain links TRBV18 to TRBJ1-2, with a tentative D call TRBD1 (5 bases). Germline assignment: CDR1 KGHSH and CDR2 LQKENI. Trimming removed 3 bases from V and 0 bases from J, with 8 bases in between. This CDR3 region has 14 residues. The CDR3 nucleotides read TGTGCCAGCTCACCCGACAGAGCTAACTATGGCTACACCTTC. Amino acids: CASSPDRANYGYTF.

This clone is a singleton in its sample. The V gene is TRBV7-9, the J gene TRBJ2-5, with unresolved D. Germline CDR1 is SEHNR and CDR2 is FQNEAQ (reference sequence). The CDR3 runs to 16 residues. Trimming removed 5 bases from V and 4 bases from J, with 20 bases in between. CDR3 protein: CASSAMLAAPGETQYF. In DNA, the CDR3 is TGTGCCAGCAGCGCGATGTTGGCCGCTCCGGGAGAGACCCAGTACTTC.

The CDR3 sequence: CASSRAVGKETQYF. The CDR3 DNA reads as TGCGCCAGCAGCCGCGCAGTAGGGAAAGAGACCCAGTACTTC. The genes are TRBV4-3 and TRBJ2-5; D ambiguous. CDR1 is LGHNA, CDR2 YSLEER, per germline. V dropped 4 bases and J dropped 3 bases, with 12 bases sitting between them. This CDR3 region has 14 residues.